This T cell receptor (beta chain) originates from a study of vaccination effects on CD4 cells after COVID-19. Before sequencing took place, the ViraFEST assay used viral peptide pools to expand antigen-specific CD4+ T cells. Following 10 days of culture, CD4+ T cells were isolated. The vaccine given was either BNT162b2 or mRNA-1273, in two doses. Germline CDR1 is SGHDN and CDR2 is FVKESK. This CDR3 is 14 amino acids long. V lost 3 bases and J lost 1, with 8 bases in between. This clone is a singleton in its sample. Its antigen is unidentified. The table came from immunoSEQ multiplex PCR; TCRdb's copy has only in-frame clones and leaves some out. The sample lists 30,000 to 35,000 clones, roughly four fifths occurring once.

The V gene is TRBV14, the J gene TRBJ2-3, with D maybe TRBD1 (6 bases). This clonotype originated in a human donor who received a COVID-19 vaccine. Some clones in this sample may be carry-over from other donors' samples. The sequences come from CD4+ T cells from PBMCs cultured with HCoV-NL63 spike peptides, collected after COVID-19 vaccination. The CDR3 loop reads CASSQNRGTDTQYF. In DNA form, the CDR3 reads TGTGCCAGCAGCCAGAACAGGGGCACAGATACGCAGTATTTT.